This T cell receptor (delta chain) was retrieved from a study of gamma-delta T cells after stem cell transplantation. TCRdb reanalyzed the RT-PCR reads using CATT. This table has thousands of delta-chain clones, about 1.8% appearing once. Details on this clone: A far larger clone is just one base off, so this is likely a read error. Different DNA sequences within this sample yield the same CDR3.

Losses at the gene ends were 0 bases for V and 7 bases for J; bases not matched to a gene: 9. From germline, CDR1 is GEAIGNYY and CDR2 EKD. This CDR3 has 15 amino acids. Sequenced material: gamma-delta T cells. This TCR came from a human donor. It is not recorded whose cells these are; they may come from a transplant donor. The rearrangement links TRDV2 to TRDJ1; 8 bases match TRDD3. The CDR3 DNA sequence: TGTGCCTGTGACACCGTCGGACGGGATACGGGTAAACTCATCTTT. This codes for CACDTVGRDTGKLIF.